The source of this T cell receptor beta chain is a study of lymphopenia after photon versus proton radiotherapy. General study points: Authors raise, but do not show, better survival with proton therapy. In patients who died, overall survival fell as post-nadir TCR diversity dropped more. Post-nadir diversity loss with photons came from oligoclonal expansion, particularly CD8+ Temra cells.

TCRdb's copy holds only in-frame clones and misses some; the assay was immunoSEQ multiplex PCR. Counted here are just over 25,000 clones, more than 80% occurring once; the ten biggest clones make up around 5.2%. Germline CDR1 reads MNHNS; CDR2 reads SASEGT. The trim removed 1 base at V and 5 bases at J, leaving 5 bases unmatched. The CDR3 is 15 residues long. Concerning this clone: Its antigen remains unidentified.

Here the sequenced sample was peripheral blood, taken from a patient treated with photon-based radiotherapy. This chain connects TRBV6-1 to TRBJ2-7; 10 bases fit TRBD2. The TCR originated in a man aged 25-45 years with gastric cancer. The CDR3 DNA reads TGTGCCAGCAGTGAAGTGCTAGCGGGAGACAACGAGCAGTACTTC. Translating it yields CASSEVLAGDNEQYF.